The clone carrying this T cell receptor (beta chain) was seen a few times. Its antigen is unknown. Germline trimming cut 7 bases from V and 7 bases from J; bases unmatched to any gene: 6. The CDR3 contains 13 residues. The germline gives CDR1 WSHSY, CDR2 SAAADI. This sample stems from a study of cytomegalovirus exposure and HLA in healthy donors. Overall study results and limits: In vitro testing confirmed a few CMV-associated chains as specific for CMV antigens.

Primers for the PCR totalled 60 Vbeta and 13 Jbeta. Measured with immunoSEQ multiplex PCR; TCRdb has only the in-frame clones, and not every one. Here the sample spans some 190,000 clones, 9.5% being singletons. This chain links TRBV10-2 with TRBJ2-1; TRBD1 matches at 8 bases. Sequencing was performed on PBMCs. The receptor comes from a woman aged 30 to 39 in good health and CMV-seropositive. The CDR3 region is CASIGTGWNEQFF. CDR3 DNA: TGCGCCAGCATTGGGACAGGCTGGAATGAGCAGTTCTTC.